This entry concerns a single T cell receptor beta chain. What it binds is not known. The data derive from a study of cytomegalovirus exposure and HLA in healthy donors. About the study: Genotyping of under 500 donors showed that 65% to 90% belonged to the Caucasian-associated ancestry cluster.

Study-level findings and limits: In a later analysis, a genetic analysis reported fewer productive-TCR N-insertions in an Asian-associated ancestry cluster than the cohort average.

Trimming took 0 bases from V and 6 from J, leaving 14 bases between them. This CDR3 comprises 15 residues. Looked up from germline, CDR1 is MGHRA and CDR2 is YSYEKL. PCR amplification relied on 60 Vbeta primers (plus 13 Jbeta primers). Clones were read by immunoSEQ multiplex PCR, and TCRdb kept only the in-frame ones, dropping some. The table has about 110,000 clones, 70% to 80% seen once. The TCR sequence derives from a female donor in good health and CMV-seropositive. Material for sequencing was PBMCs. This sequence joins TRBV4-1 and TRBJ1-1, with D perhaps matching TRBD1 (5 bases). In DNA, the CDR3 is TGCGCCAGCAGCCAAGATGCCGCAGGGATCGCTGAAGCTTTCTTT. It specifies CASSQDAAGIAEAFF.